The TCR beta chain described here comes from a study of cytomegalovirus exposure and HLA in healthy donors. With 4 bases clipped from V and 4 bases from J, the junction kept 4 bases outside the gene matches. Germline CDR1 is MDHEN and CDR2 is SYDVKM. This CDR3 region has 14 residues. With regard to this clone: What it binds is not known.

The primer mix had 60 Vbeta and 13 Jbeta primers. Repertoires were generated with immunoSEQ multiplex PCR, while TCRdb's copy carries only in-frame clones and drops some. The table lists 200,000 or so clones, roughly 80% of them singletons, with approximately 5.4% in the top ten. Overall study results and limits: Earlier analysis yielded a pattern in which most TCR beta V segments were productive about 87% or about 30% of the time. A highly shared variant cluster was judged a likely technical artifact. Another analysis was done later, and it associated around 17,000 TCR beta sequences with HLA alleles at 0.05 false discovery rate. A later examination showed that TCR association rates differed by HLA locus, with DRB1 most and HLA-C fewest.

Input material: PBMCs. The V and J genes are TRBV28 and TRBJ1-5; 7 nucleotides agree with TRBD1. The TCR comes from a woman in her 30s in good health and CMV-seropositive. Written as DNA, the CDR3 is TGTGCCAGCAGTTGGGGGGACAGAAATCAGCCCCAGCATTTT. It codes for CASSWGDRNQPQHF. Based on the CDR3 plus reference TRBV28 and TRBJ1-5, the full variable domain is DVKVTQSSRYLVKRTGEKVFLECVQDMDHENMFWYRQDPGLGLRLIYFSYDVKMKEKGDIPEGYSVSREKKERFSLILESASTNQTSMYLCASSWGDRNQPQHFGDGTRLSIL.